The 28 T cell receptor beta chains presented below share a single source sample, sequenced in a study of blood T cells in healthy people across ages. A second PCR, run for about 7 to 11 cycles, used a sample-barcoded 5' primer plus a J-beta primer mix. TCRdb recomputed calls from the 5' RACE reads with MiXCR, one row per CDR3 protein. In the table there are approximately 780,000 distinct CDR3 sequences, approximately 24% of which are singletons. Separately, the same data were catalogued under a study of T cells of mothers and their children.

The sequencing sample was made of blood. These receptors were collected from a boy aged 5-17 years in good health.

This clonotype was detected a few times. V and J are TRBV5-6 and TRBJ2-1; D is perhaps TRBD2 (5 bases). V was pared by 4 bases and J by 3 bases, with 14 bases between. The CDR3 consists of 15 residues. CDR1 and CDR2 from the germline V gene are SGHDT and YYEEEE. The CDR3 loop is CASSPIALDYNEQFF. CDR3 DNA sequence: TGTGCCAGCAGCCCTATAGCGTTGGACTACAATGAGCAGTTCTTC.

This sequence joins TRBV7-8 and TRBJ1-1; weak D call: TRBD1 (5 bases). Trimming took off 3 bases at V and 1 base at J, with 15 bases between the two ends. The germline CDR1 and CDR2 sequences are SGHVS and FQNEAQ. The CDR3 length is 16 residues. CDR3 in amino acids: CASSFNRYTSNTEAFF. CDR3 DNA: TGTGCCAGCAGCTTCAACAGGTATACATCGAACACTGAAGCTTTCTTT.

The genes are TRBV9 and TRBJ1-2; 7 bases line up with TRBD1. Germline assignment: CDR1 SGDLS and CDR2 YYNGEE. This CDR3 is 14 amino acids long. The V gene end was trimmed by 1 base and the J gene end by 3 bases; junction bases not matched to a gene: 3. The chain's CDR3 is CASSVTGADYGYTF. For the CDR3, the DNA is TGTGCCAGCAGCGTAACAGGGGCCGACTATGGCTACACCTTC.

The chain uses TRBV30 and TRBJ1-1; perhaps TRBD1 as D (6 bases). The V gene's germline CDR1 is GTSNPN and CDR2 SVGIG (reference sequence). V was clipped by 5 bases and J by 0 bases, with 10 bases between them. This CDR3 region has 13 residues. The CDR3 loop reads CAWAGDVNTEAFF. The DNA for the CDR3 is TGTGCCTGGGCAGGGGATGTGAACACTGAAGCTTTCTTT.

This chain links TRBV5-1 with TRBJ1-3; 11 bases are a match to TRBD1. Germline CDR1 SGHRS, CDR2 YFSETQ. Unmatched junction bases numbered 10, after V lost 4 bases and J lost 1 base. The CDR3 loop spans 18 amino acids. CDR3 in DNA: TGCGCCAGCAGCGTAGCCTGGACAGGGGGCTCTTCTGGAAACACCATATATTTT. Its translation is CASSVAWTGGSSGNTIYF.

CDR3 sequence reads: CASSAPEWANQPQHF. The CDR3 DNA reads TGTGCCAGCAGCGCACCCGAATGGGCCAATCAGCCCCAGCATTTT. The genes are TRBV25-1 and TRBJ1-5; D unresolved. The CDR3 consists of 15 residues. Trimming pared 6 bases from V and 3 bases from J, leaving 15 bases between. Germline assignment: CDR1 MGHDK and CDR2 SYGVNS.

The V gene is TRBV11-2, the J gene TRBJ1-2, with 9 nucleotides matching TRBD1. Looked up from germline, CDR1 is SGHAT and CDR2 is FQNNGV. This CDR3 contains 18 residues. V shed 5 bases, J shed 7 bases, and the junction held 20 bases outside the gene matches. CDR3 DNA: TGTGCCAGCAGCCGGATTACCGGGACAGGGCCTATTAGGGCTGGCTACACCTTC. Translating gives CASSRITGTGPIRAGYTF.

The table lists this clonotype with a few counts. The genes are TRBV5-6 and TRBJ2-2, with 7 bases matching TRBD1. This CDR3 spans 17 amino acids. Germline CDR1 is SGHDT and CDR2 is YYEEEE. The V and J ends lost 0 bases and 1 base, in that order; junction bases with no gene match: 6. In DNA, the CDR3 is TGTGCCAGCAGCTTGGAGGGGGCCAGCATGAACACCGGGGAGCTGTTTTTT. Amino acid sequence: CASSLEGASMNTGELFF.

J is TRBJ1-4 and V is TRBV6-6; possible D gene TRBD1, 5 bases. This CDR3 spans 13 amino acids. Germline CDR1 MNHNY, CDR2 SVGAGI (reference sequence). With 0 bases removed from V and 11 bases from J, the gap between germline ends came to 10 bases. The CDR3 nucleotides read TGTGCCAGCAGTTACTCCTTGAGGGACAAACTGTTTTTT. Its translation is CASSYSLRDKLFF.

The chain links TRBV5-6 to TRBJ2-4, with D possibly TRBD2 on 6 matching bases. Germline V lookup: CDR1 SGHDT, CDR2 YYEEEE. The CDR3 totals 13 residues. Deletions cut 4 bases from V and 8 bases from J, with 13 bases between. The CDR3 sequence: CASSGDWGDIQYF. Written as DNA, the CDR3 is TGTGCCAGCAGCGGGGACTGGGGGGACATTCAGTACTTC.

In this sample, this clonotype turned up a few times. The chain is built from TRBV9 and TRBJ2-5; 11 bases line up with TRBD1. The germline V gene encodes CDR1 SGDLS and CDR2 YYNGEE. The CDR3 totals 15 residues. V shed 4 bases, J shed 11 bases, and the junction held 13 bases outside the gene matches. In DNA, the CDR3 is TGTGCCAGCAGCCTCCGGGACAGGGGGATGAGTGAGCAGTACTTC. This codes for CASSLRDRGMSEQYF. The whole variable domain, filled in from reference TRBV9 and TRBJ2-5, reads DSGVTQTPKHLITATGQRVTLRCSPRSGDLSVYWYQQSLDQGLQFLIQYYNGEERAKGNILERFSAQQFPDLHSELNLSSLELGDSALYFCASSLRDRGMSEQYFGPGTRLLVL.

The genes are TRBV27 and TRBJ2-7; 7 bases map to TRBD1. The CDR3 loop spans 14 amino acids. Germline assignment: CDR1 MNHEY and CDR2 SMNVEV (reference sequence). V lost 5 bases to trimming and J lost 3 bases; unmatched junction nucleotides: 7. The CDR3 DNA reads TGTGCCAGCAGTAAGACAGGGCAGAACTACGAGCAGTACTTC. This gives the protein CASSKTGQNYEQYF.

The chain recombines TRBV27 with TRBJ2-1, with 9 nucleotides matching TRBD1. The DNA end favors TRBJ2-7, so the J call may be wrong. This CDR3 has 15 amino acids. Germline V gives CDR1 MNHEY, CDR2 SMNVEV (reference sequence). The CDR3 loop is CASSPVGTGGNEQYF. The CDR3 DNA reads TGTGCCAGCAGCCCGGTAGGCACAGGGGGCAACGAGCAGTACTTC.

Note on this clonotype: A read error may produce the germline difference seen at one junction end. The chain employs TRBV7-2 and TRBJ2-7; D possibly corresponds to TRBD2 (5 bases). The CDR3 covers 14 residues. Germline loops: CDR1 SGHTA, CDR2 FQGNSA. The CDR3 loop reads CASSLWSPGETQCF. Written as DNA, the CDR3 is TGTGCCAGCAGCTTATGGTCTCCTGGGGAGACCCAGTGCTTC.

The sample holds a few counts of this clonotype. CDR3 coding DNA: TGTGCCAGCAGCCAAGTAAAGGGGCAGGAGACCCAGTACTTC. Its protein product is CASSQVKGQETQYF. The chain has TRBV3-1 and TRBJ2-1, with a possible D match to TRBD1 (5 bases). The end of the DNA fits TRBJ2-5 better, so the J call may be wrong. This CDR3 is built from 14 residues. In germline, CDR1 is LGHDT, CDR2 YNNKEL (reference sequence).

As to this clonotype: Its ends do not fully match the called genes, so a read error is possible. The chain has TRBV13 and TRBJ2-7; D not certain. The CDR3 has 13 amino acids. Germline CDR1 and CDR2: PRHDT and FYEKMQ (reference sequence). CDR3 amino acids: CASSPAGAYGQYF. The CDR3 nucleotides read TGTGCCAGCAGCCCCGCAGGAGCCTACGGGCAGTACTTC.

The V gene is TRBV9, the J gene TRBJ2-1; 9 nucleotides agree with TRBD2. This CDR3 spans 15 amino acids. Germline trimming cut 4 bases from V and 3 bases from J; bases unmatched to any gene: 5. Germline V gene lookup returns CDR1 SGDLS and CDR2 YYNGEE. CDR3 DNA sequence: TGTGCCAGCAGCATTAGCGGGGGACTCTACAATGAGCAGTTCTTC. It translates to CASSISGGLYNEQFF.

This chain links TRBV10-3 with TRBJ2-5, with D possibly being TRBD1 (6 bases). Between the trimmed V and J ends, which lost 5 bases and 4 bases, there was a span of 11 bases. From germline, CDR1 is ENHRY and CDR2 SYGVKD. This CDR3 is built from 13 residues. The CDR3 spells CAISNRELETQYF. CDR3 sequence (DNA): TGTGCCATCAGTAACAGGGAATTAGAGACCCAGTACTTC.

The genes are TRBV15 and TRBJ2-5; 8 positions agree with TRBD1. The assigned J gene may be wrong: the sequence end matches TRBJ2-7 better. This CDR3 has 15 amino acids. Looked up from germline, CDR1 is LNHNV and CDR2 is YYDKDF (reference sequence). This CDR3 is CATSRNRGISYEQYF. The DNA for the CDR3 is TGTGCCACCAGCAGAAACAGGGGGATCTCCTACGAGCAGTACTTC.

The rearrangement joins TRBV6-5 to TRBJ2-7, with 11 nucleotides matching TRBD1. The germline V gene encodes CDR1 MNHEY and CDR2 SVGAGI. The V and J ends lost 4 bases and 2 bases, in that order; junction bases with no gene match: 16. This CDR3 contains 19 residues. The CDR3 DNA reads as TGTGCCAGCAGTTCAACAAGAGGCCTTATGGGACAGGGGGCCTACGAGCAGTACTTC. It translates to CASSSTRGLMGQGAYEQYF.

The V and J genes are TRBV12-3 or TRBV12-4 and TRBJ2-5; 11 nucleotides align to TRBD1. The V and J ends lost 6 bases and 7 bases, in that order; junction bases with no gene match: 7. This CDR3 has 14 residues. CDR3 sequence reads: CASRGQGADATQYF. The CDR3 bases are TGTGCCAGCAGAGGACAGGGGGCGGATGCGACCCAGTACTTC.

This rearrangement joins TRBV19 to TRBJ1-2; D uncertain. CDR1 is LNHDA, CDR2 SQIVND, per germline (reference sequence). Trimming cost V 1 base and J 6 bases, with 12 bases left between them. The CDR3 loop spans 14 amino acids. DNA for the CDR3: TGTGCCAGTAGTATAGGACCTTTTTCGGATGGCTACACCTTC. As protein: CASSIGPFSDGYTF.

The chain links TRBV5-1 to TRBJ2-1; tentatively, D is TRBD1 or TRBD2 (6 bases each). The J call could be wrong; TRBJ2-7 is a better fit for the DNA end. Germline V lookup: CDR1 SGHRS, CDR2 YFSETQ. This CDR3 has 15 amino acids. The CDR3 DNA reads as TGCGCCAGCAGCCGGGCCGACGGAGGGGGACTCGAGCAGTACTTC. This encodes CASSRADGGGLEQYF.

This clonotype has more than one count but fewer than ten. This sequence joins TRBV9 and TRBJ2-6; D is ambiguous. The CDR3 consists of 17 residues. Germline V gene sequence: CDR1 SGDLS, CDR2 YYNGEE. Trimming shortened V by 5 bases and J by 1 base, and 16 bases separated the two germline ends. This CDR3 reads CASSRYSPDSGANVLTF. CDR3 bases: TGTGCCAGCAGTCGATATTCACCCGATTCTGGGGCCAACGTCCTGACTTTC.

The sample holds many counts of this clonotype. The V call is TRBV7-6, the J call TRBJ2-5; 10 nucleotides align to TRBD2. The CDR3 is made up of 15 amino acids. The junction had 4 bases not matched to a gene; V was cut back by 5 bases and J by 1 base. Germline V gene sequence: CDR1 SGHVS, CDR2 FNYEAQ. CDR3 nucleotides: TGTGCCAGCAGCGTACAGCGGGGGGGCCAAGAGACCCAGTACTTC. This codes for CASSVQRGGQETQYF.

The chain employs TRBV20-1 and TRBJ2-5; tentatively, D is TRBD2 (6 bases). The CDR3 covers 17 residues. Germline loops: CDR1 DFQATT, CDR2 SNEGSKA (reference sequence). V was shortened by 0 bases and J by 1 base, with 18 bases between the two germline ends. The CDR3 spells CSARDSTGASLQETQYF. The CDR3 DNA sequence: TGCAGTGCTAGAGATTCGACGGGAGCGTCCCTCCAAGAGACCCAGTACTTC.

The V and J genes are TRBV7-2 and TRBJ1-4; 9 bases map to TRBD1. V lost 5 bases to trimming and J lost 4 bases; unmatched junction nucleotides: 8. This CDR3 has 16 amino acids. From germline, CDR1 is SGHTA and CDR2 FQGNSA. CDR3 DNA sequence: TGTGCCAGCAGCACCGGACAGGGGCCCCGTAATGAAAAACTGTTTTTT. It yields the protein CASSTGQGPRNEKLFF.

This clonotype was seen a few times. The chain uses TRBV29-1 and TRBJ2-7; a weak D match, TRBD1 (6 bases). The CDR3 loop spans 12 amino acids. The ends were cut back, 4 bases at V and 1 base at J, with 8 bases in the middle. In germline, CDR1 is SQVTM, CDR2 ANQGSEA. The CDR3 sequence: CSVVDSSYEQYF. The CDR3 DNA is TGCAGCGTTGTGGACAGTTCCTACGAGCAGTACTTC.